These 26 T cell receptor beta chains were sequenced from one sample in a study of CD8+CD57+ T cells in acquired aplastic anemia (dated by TCRdb to 2016 to 2019). The sequencer was an Illumina HiSeq 2000. TCR beta VDJ combination and CDR3 sequence profiling used genomic DNA as the template. The raw public data were reprocessed by TCRdb itself: fastp quality trimming at Q25, MiXCR clonotype calling, in-frame beta chains only. Under each unique CDR3 protein, matching rows form one entry showing the most common genes and DNA. The sample data list around 190,000 distinct CDR3 sequences, and approximately 60% of these were observed just once. The ten most abundant clones make up 25% to 30% of the sample. Sequenced input: sorted CD4+, CD8+, or CD8+CD57+ T cells (not recorded which) from PBMCs. Receptors originate from a human donor in good health.

This clonotype was seen ten or more times. CDR3 DNA: TGTGCCAGTAGTATACAGGGGGCTCAAAGCTATGGCTACACCTTC. Translated, it gives CASSIQGAQSYGYTF. The chain uses TRBV19 and TRBJ1-2; 8 bases agree with TRBD1. Germline V CDR1 and CDR2: LNHDA, SQIVND (reference sequence). After removal of 2 bases from V and 4 bases from J, the junction contained 6 bases not matched to a gene. The CDR3 contains 15 residues.

Comment on this clonotype: Sequence at one end of the junction differs from germline and may be a read error. V and J are TRBV19 and TRBJ1-4; TRBD1 matches at 10 bases. The CDR3 is 14 residues long. Germline CDR1 reads LNHDA; CDR2 reads SQIVND (reference sequence). The chain's CDR3 is CASRGTGANGKLFF. CDR3 nucleotides: TGTGCCAGTAGGGGGACAGGGGCTAATGGAAAACTGTTTTTT.

In its sample, this clonotype was seen once. DNA for the CDR3: TGTGCCACCAGTGGAGACCCAACAGGGGGCGGGGGAAACATTCAGTACTTC. It translates to CATSGDPTGGGGNIQYF. This chain links TRBV24-1 with TRBJ2-4, with 9 positions matching TRBD1. The CDR3 is made up of 17 amino acids. Unmatched junction bases numbered 13, after V lost 5 bases and J lost 6 bases. Germline V gives CDR1 KGHDR, CDR2 SFDVKD.

In its sample, this clonotype was seen once. The chain couples TRBV6-5 to TRBJ1-2; 9 bases fit TRBD1. The germline gives CDR1 MNHEY, CDR2 SVGAGI. CDR3 length: 14 amino acids. Trimming cost V 6 bases and J 4 bases; bases outside gene matches: 6. The CDR3 protein is CASSPGTGTYGYTF. The CDR3 nucleotides are TGTGCCAGCAGCCCCGGGACAGGGACCTATGGCTACACCTTC.

As regards this clonotype: A much larger clone is a single base away; this may be a read error. CDR3: CACRGLAGEETQYF. CDR3 sequence (DNA): TGTGCCTGCCGCGGACTAGCGGGGGAAGAGACCCAGTACTTC. The gene calls are TRBV11-1 and TRBJ2-5, with 13 bases fitting TRBD2. Germline V gives CDR1 SGHAT, CDR2 FQDESV (reference sequence). The CDR3 is 14 residues long. The junction had 6 bases not matched to a gene; V was cut back by 11 bases and J by 3 bases.

Only one count was recorded for this clonotype. This rearrangement joins TRBV25-1 to TRBJ2-7; tentatively, D is TRBD2 (6 bases). V was pared by 7 bases and J by 3 bases, with 16 bases between. This CDR3 spans 14 amino acids. Germline CDR1 and CDR2: MGHDK and SYGVNS. The CDR3 spells CASTMGGRNYEQYF. DNA for the CDR3: TGTGCCAGCACTATGGGGGGAAGAAACTACGAGCAGTACTTC.

At least ten counts were recorded for this clonotype. V gene TRBV7-2 combines with J gene TRBJ2-3; 11 nucleotides agree with TRBD2. This CDR3 is 17 amino acids long. Germline-derived CDR1 and CDR2 are SGHTA and FQGNSA. V lost 1 base and J lost 3; bases outside the gene matches: 6. CDR3 in amino acids: CASSLGPGLAETDTQYF. Here the CDR3 DNA reads TGTGCCAGCAGCTTAGGACCGGGACTAGCGGAAACAGATACGCAGTATTTT.

With respect to this clonotype: One base away lies a much larger clone, so this may be a sequencing read error. The chain combines TRBV12-3 or TRBV12-4 with TRBJ2-7, with TRBD2 matching 10 bases. With V trimmed by 6 bases and J by 2 bases, 10 bases remained unmatched. The CDR3 sequence is 16 residues long. CDR3 protein: CASSITLAGAPYEQYF. The CDR3 region has the DNA TGTGCCAGCAGCATTACTCTAGCGGGGGCCCCCTACGAGCAGTACTTC.

A note on this clonotype: Sequence at one end of the junction differs from germline and may be a read error. J is TRBJ2-5 and V is TRBV2, with 11 bases matching TRBD2. This CDR3 contains 14 residues. CDR1 is SNHLY and CDR2 is FYNNEI in the germline V gene. Here the CDR3 DNA reads TGCGCCAGCAGCGATAGCGGGGGGGTTAAGACCCAGTACTTC. It yields the protein CASSDSGGVKTQYF.

This chain links TRBV30 with TRBJ2-2, with a possible D match to TRBD1 (6 bases). The CDR3 consists of 13 residues. V gave up 7 bases and J gave up 0 bases, with 9 bases separating them. Germline assignment: CDR1 GTSNPN and CDR2 SVGIG (reference sequence). The CDR3 here is CALDRANTGELFF. The CDR3 region has the DNA TGTGCCTTGGACAGAGCGAACACCGGGGAGCTGTTTTTT.

This clonotype was counted between two and nine times. This sequence joins TRBV25-1 and TRBJ2-1; D possibly corresponds to TRBD1 (6 bases). The CDR3 contains 15 residues. CDR1 and CDR2 from the germline V gene are MGHDK and SYGVNS. V was clipped by 2 bases and J by 1 base, with 9 bases between them. CDR3 in DNA: TGTGCCAGCAGTGAACCTACAGGGTCCTACAATGAGCAGTTCTTC. Its protein product is CASSEPTGSYNEQFF. Full variable domain (rest looked up from reference TRBV25-1 and TRBJ2-1): EADIYQTPRYLVIGTGKKITLECSQTMGHDKMYWYQQDPGMELHLIHYSYGVNSTEKGDLSSESTVSRIRTEHFPLTLESARPSHTSQYLCASSEPTGSYNEQFFGPGTRLTVL.

This clonotype was seen many times. The V call is TRBV15, the J call TRBJ2-3; 7 bases map to TRBD2. The ends lost 3 bases at V and 0 bases at J; junction bases unmatched: 12. Germline CDR1 is LNHNV and CDR2 is YYDKDF (reference sequence). The CDR3 totals 18 residues. The CDR3 DNA is TGTGCCACCAGCAGCCCGGGAGGCAGTGGCGGGAGCACAGATACGCAGTATTTT. Translated: CATSSPGGSGGSTDTQYF.

This sequence joins TRBV10-3 and TRBJ2-1, with D unresolved. This CDR3 is built from 11 residues. Per germline, CDR1 ENHRY and CDR2 SYGVKD. The V gene lost 10 bases and the J gene lost 7 bases, with 11 bases spanning the gap. The CDR3 reads CATKVGNEQFF. CDR3 bases: TGTGCCACCAAAGTGGGGAATGAGCAGTTCTTC.

This clonotype was found many times. The V and J genes are TRBV11-3 and TRBJ2-7, with TRBD2 matching over 10 bases. The V gene's germline CDR1 is SGHNT and CDR2 YENEEA. With 0 bases clipped from V and 0 bases from J, the junction kept 2 bases outside the gene matches. This CDR3 contains 16 residues. CDR3 in amino acids: CASSLDIAGGSYEQYF. The CDR3 DNA follows: TGTGCCAGCAGCTTAGATATAGCGGGAGGCTCCTACGAGCAGTACTTC.

This clonotype has just one count. The V gene is TRBV20-1, the J gene TRBJ1-5; 7 nucleotides line up with TRBD1. With V trimmed by 4 bases and J by 4 bases, 7 bases remained unmatched. Germline CDR1 reads DFQATT; CDR2 reads SNEGSKA (reference sequence). CDR3 size: 14 residues. The CDR3 region has the DNA TGCAGTGCTAAAGGACAGGTCGGGAATCAGCCCCAGCATTTT. This encodes CSAKGQVGNQPQHF.

This clonotype was counted many times. V is TRBV5-5 and J is TRBJ2-6, with D possibly TRBD1 on 6 matching bases. CDR1 and CDR2 (germline): SGHKS, YYEKEE (reference sequence). Trimming cost V 3 bases and J 1 base, with 14 bases left between them. The CDR3 covers 17 residues. DNA of the CDR3: TGTGCCAGCAGCTGGGACACCCCACCTTCTGGGGCCAACGTCCTGACTTTC. It is translated as CASSWDTPPSGANVLTF.

The chain uses TRBV7-3 and TRBJ2-3; TRBD1 is a possible D gene (5 bases). Germline V gene data show CDR1 as SGHTA and CDR2 as FQGTGA. Trimming cost V 5 bases and J 5 bases, with 20 bases left between them. The CDR3 loop spans 16 amino acids. CDR3 nucleotide sequence: TGTGCCAGCAGCCCAATGTCATTTGGGGCAGGAGATACGCAGTATTTT. Amino acid sequence: CASSPMSFGAGDTQYF. The complete variable domain, with remaining parts taken from reference TRBV7-3 and TRBJ2-3, reads GAGVSQTPSNKVTEKGKYVELRCDPISGHTALYWYRQSLGQGPEFLIYFQGTGAADDSGLPNDRFFAVRPEGSVSTLKIQRTERGDSAVYLCASSPMSFGAGDTQYFGPGTRLTVL.

On this clonotype: An end of the junction differs from the germline gene, which may be a read error. The rearrangement links TRBV7-2 to TRBJ2-7; 9 bases map to TRBD1. CDR1 is SGHTA, CDR2 FQGNSA, per germline. This CDR3 comprises 16 residues. The CDR3 DNA follows: TGTGCCAACAGCTTATCCTCGGGACAGGGCAGGAACGAGCAGTACTTC. This gives the protein CANSLSSGQGRNEQYF.

This chain connects TRBV29-1 to TRBJ1-2; D unclear. Trimming shortened V by 6 bases and J by 3 bases, and 8 bases separated the two germline ends. CDR1 is SQVTM and CDR2 is ANQGSEA in the germline V gene. The length of the CDR3 is 11 residues. DNA of the CDR3: TGCAGCGTCAAAGGACACTATGGCTACACCTTC. Translating it yields CSVKGHYGYTF.

The chain uses TRBV6-1 and TRBJ2-7; 8 nucleotides line up with TRBD1. From germline, CDR1 is MNHNS and CDR2 SASEGT. The CDR3 is made up of 11 amino acids. V was pared by 0 bases and J by 11 bases, with 0 bases of the junction left unmatched. The CDR3 DNA follows: TGTGCCAGCAGTGAAGCGACAGGGGAGTACTTC. It specifies CASSEATGEYF.

The chain is built from TRBV20-1 and TRBJ2-5; D remains unclear. V lost 3 bases, J lost 5 bases, and 19 bases lay in between. The CDR3 is 15 amino acids. Per the germline V gene, CDR1 is DFQATT and CDR2 is SNEGSKA (reference sequence). The CDR3 reads CSASGPVGFGETQYF. The CDR3 nucleotides read TGCAGTGCTAGTGGCCCCGTCGGGTTCGGCGAGACCCAGTACTTC.

This clonotype was observed many times. The rearrangement joins TRBV7-8 to TRBJ2-7; 8 nucleotides line up with TRBD1. Germline V gene lookup returns CDR1 SGHVS and CDR2 FQNEAQ. There are 15 residues in the CDR3. The ends lost 5 bases at V and 0 bases at J; junction bases unmatched: 6. CDR3 region: CASSLRDRSSYEQYF. DNA for the CDR3: TGTGCCAGCAGCCTTCGGGACAGGAGCTCCTACGAGCAGTACTTC.

This clonotype was seen repeatedly, ten times or more. This rearrangement joins TRBV19 to TRBJ2-1; possibly TRBD2 for D (6 bases). The V and J ends lost 1 base and 6 bases respectively, with 10 bases between them. The CDR3 totals 14 residues. The germline V gene has CDR1 LNHDA and CDR2 SQIVND (reference sequence). DNA of the CDR3: TGTGCCAGTAGTATAGTAGCCGGGAGCAATGAGCAGTTCTTC. Protein sequence: CASSIVAGSNEQFF. Together with reference TRBV19 and TRBJ2-1, the CDR3 gives the full variable domain: DGGITQSPKYLFRKEGQNVTLSCEQNLNHDAMYWYRQDPGQGLRLIYYSQIVNDFQKGDIAEGYSVSREKKESFPLTVTSAQKNPTAFYLCASSIVAGSNEQFFGPGTRLTVL.

The V call is TRBV2, the J call TRBJ2-5; D tentatively reads TRBD1 or TRBD2 (5 bases each). Germline V lookup: CDR1 SNHLY, CDR2 FYNNEI. V dropped 6 bases and J dropped 4 bases, with 12 bases sitting between them. The CDR3 extends over 13 amino acids. This CDR3 reads CASREGPGETQYF. For the CDR3, the DNA is TGTGCCAGCAGAGAGGGGCCGGGAGAGACCCAGTACTTC.

The rearrangement links TRBV24-1 to TRBJ2-7; 13 nucleotides align to TRBD2. The CDR3 runs 16 residues. Germline CDR1 KGHDR, CDR2 SFDVKD. The junction had 6 bases not matched to a gene; V was cut back by 6 bases and J by 2 bases. DNA of the CDR3: TGTGCCACCAGTCCGTCCGGGACTAGCGGGACCTACGAGCAGTACTTC. Amino acid sequence: CATSPSGTSGTYEQYF.

Many counts were recorded for this clonotype. The chain uses TRBV9 and TRBJ2-2; 8 nucleotides line up with TRBD2. The V and J ends lost 6 bases and 7 bases, in that order; junction bases with no gene match: 8. CDR1 and CDR2 (germline): SGDLS, YYNGEE. The length of the CDR3 is 14 residues. CDR3 protein: CASTPGGAGGELFF. The CDR3 DNA reads as TGTGCCAGCACACCCGGGGGGGCCGGCGGGGAGCTGTTTTTT. The whole variable domain, filled in from reference TRBV9 and TRBJ2-2, reads DSGVTQTPKHLITATGQRVTLRCSPRSGDLSVYWYQQSLDQGLQFLIQYYNGEERAKGNILERFSAQQFPDLHSELNLSSLELGDSALYFCASTPGGAGGELFFGEGSRLTVL.